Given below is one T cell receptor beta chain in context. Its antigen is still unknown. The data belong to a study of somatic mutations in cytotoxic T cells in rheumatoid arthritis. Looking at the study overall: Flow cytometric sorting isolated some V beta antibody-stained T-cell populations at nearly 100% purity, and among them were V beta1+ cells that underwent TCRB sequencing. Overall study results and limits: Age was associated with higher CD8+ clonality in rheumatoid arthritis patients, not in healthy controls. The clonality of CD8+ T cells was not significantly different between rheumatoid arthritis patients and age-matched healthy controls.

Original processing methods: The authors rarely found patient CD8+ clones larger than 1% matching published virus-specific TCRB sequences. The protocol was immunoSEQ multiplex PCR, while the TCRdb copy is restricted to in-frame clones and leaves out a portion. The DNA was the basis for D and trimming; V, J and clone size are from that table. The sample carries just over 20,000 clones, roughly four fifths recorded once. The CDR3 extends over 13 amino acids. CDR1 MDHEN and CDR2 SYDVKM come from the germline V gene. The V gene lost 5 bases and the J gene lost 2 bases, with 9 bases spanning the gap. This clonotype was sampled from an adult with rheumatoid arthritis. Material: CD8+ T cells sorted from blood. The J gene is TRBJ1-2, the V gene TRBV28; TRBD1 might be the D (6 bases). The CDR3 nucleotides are TGTGCCAGCAGTCCCACAGGGAACTATGGCTACACCTTC. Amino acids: CASSPTGNYGYTF.